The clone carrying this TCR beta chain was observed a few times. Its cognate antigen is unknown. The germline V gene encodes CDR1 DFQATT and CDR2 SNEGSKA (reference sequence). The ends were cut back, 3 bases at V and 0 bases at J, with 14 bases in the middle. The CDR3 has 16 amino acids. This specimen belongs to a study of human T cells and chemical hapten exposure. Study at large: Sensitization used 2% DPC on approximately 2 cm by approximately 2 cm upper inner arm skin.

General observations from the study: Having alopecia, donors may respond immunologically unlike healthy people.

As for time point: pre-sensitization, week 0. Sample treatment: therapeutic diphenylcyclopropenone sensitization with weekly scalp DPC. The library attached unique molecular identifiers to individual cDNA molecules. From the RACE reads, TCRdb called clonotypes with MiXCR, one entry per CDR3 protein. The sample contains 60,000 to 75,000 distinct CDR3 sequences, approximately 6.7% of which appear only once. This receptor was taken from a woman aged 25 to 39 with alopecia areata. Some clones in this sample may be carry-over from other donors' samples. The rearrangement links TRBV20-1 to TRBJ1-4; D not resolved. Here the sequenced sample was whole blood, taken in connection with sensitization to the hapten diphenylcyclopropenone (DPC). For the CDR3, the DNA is TGCAGTGCTAGGTCAGCCTACACTGCAACTAATGAAAAACTGTTTTTT. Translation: CSARSAYTATNEKLFF.